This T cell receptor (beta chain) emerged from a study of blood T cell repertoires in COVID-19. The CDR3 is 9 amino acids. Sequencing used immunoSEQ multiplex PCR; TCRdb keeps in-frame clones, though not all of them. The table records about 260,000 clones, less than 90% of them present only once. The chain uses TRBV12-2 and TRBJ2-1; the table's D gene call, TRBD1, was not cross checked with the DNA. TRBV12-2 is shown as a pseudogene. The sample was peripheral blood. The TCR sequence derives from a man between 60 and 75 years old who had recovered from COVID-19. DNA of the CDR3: TGTGCAAGTCGCCTTCACAGGTTCTTC. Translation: CASRLHRFF.